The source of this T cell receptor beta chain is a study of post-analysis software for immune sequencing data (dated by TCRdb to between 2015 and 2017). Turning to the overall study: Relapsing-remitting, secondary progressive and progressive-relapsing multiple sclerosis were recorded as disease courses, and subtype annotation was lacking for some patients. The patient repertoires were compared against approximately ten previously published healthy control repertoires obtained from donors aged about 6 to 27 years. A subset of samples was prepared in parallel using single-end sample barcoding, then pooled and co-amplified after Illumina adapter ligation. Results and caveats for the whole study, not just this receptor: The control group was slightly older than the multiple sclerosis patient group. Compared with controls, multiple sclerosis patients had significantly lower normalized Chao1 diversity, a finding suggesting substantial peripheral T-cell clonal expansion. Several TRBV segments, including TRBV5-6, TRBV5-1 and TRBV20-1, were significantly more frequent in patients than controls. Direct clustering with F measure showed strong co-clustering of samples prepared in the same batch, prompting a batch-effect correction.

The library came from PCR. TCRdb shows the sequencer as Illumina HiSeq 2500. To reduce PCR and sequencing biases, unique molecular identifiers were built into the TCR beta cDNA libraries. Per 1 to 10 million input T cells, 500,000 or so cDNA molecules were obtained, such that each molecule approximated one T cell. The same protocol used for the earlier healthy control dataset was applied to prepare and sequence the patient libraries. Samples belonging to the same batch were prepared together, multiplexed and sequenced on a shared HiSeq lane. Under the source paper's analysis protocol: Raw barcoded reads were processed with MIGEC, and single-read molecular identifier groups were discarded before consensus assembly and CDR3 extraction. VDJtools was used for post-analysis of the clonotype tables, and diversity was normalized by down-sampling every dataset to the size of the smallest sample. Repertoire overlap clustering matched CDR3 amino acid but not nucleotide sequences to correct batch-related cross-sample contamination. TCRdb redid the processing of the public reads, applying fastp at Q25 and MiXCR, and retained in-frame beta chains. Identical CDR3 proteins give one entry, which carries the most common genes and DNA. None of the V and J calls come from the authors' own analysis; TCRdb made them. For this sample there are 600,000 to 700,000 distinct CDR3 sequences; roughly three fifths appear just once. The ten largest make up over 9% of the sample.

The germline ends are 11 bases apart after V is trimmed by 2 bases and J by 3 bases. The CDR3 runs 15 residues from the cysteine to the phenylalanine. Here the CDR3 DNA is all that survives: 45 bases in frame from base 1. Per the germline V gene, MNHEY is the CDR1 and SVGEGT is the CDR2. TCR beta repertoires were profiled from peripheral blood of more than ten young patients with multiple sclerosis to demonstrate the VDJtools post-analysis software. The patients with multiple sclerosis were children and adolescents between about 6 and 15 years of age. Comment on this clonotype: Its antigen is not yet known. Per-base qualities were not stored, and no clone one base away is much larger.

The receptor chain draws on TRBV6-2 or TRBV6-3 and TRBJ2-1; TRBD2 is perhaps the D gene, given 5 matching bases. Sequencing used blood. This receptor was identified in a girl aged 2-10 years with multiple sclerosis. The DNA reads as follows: TGTGCCAGCAGTTACAGAGGGCCGGGCTACAATGAGCAGTTCTTC. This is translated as CASSYRGPGYNEQFF.